The rows below give T cell receptor beta chains drawn from one sample of a study of cytomegalovirus exposure and HLA in healthy donors. Sequencing used immunoSEQ multiplex PCR; TCRdb keeps in-frame clones, though not all of them. The sample includes about 120,000 clones, about 70% of them seen just once. Sequenced sample: PBMCs. Receptor source: a woman in her thirties or forties in good health and CMV-seropositive. Each CDR3 is given with its conserved first and last residue. The order of the fields is V gene, J gene, D gene, clone size, CDR3 DNA, CDR3 protein. The D gene is left open where the match is weak. Expanded clones get a size class; other rows say once, few or many, or leave the size out.

V: TRBV5-1; J: TRBJ1-2; D: TRBD1; size: .; DNA: TGCGCCAGCAGCTCCGGGTGGACAGGGTTTACTGGCTACACCTTC; CDR3: CASSSGWTGFTGYTF
V: TRBV28; J: TRBJ1-5; D: .; size: .; DNA: TGTGCCAGTCAGTCGAGCAATCAGCCCCAGCATTTT; CDR3: CASQSSNQPQHF
V: TRBV5-1; J: TRBJ1-6; D: .; size: .; DNA: TGCGCCAGCAGCAGGGGTAATAATTCACCCCTCCACTTT; CDR3: CASSRGNNSPLHF
V: TRBV4-1; J: TRBJ2-1; D: .; size: .; DNA: TGCGCCAGCAGCCAACCTTTGGGACACACCTACAATGAGCAGTTCTTC; CDR3: CASSQPLGHTYNEQFF
V: TRBV7-3; J: TRBJ2-5; D: .; size: .; DNA: TGTGCCAGCAGCTTAATCAGGGAAGAGACCCAGTACTTC; CDR3: CASSLIREETQYF
V: TRBV5-1; J: TRBJ2-3; D: .; size: few; DNA: TGCGCCAGCAGCTTGGAGCCATTCACAGATACGCAGTATTTT; CDR3: CASSLEPFTDTQYF
V: TRBV19; J: TRBJ1-2; D: TRBD1; size: .; DNA: TGTGCCAGTATTCGGACAGGATTCTATGGCTACACCTTC; CDR3: CASIRTGFYGYTF
V: TRBV19; J: TRBJ1-2; D: .; size: .; DNA: TGTGCCAGTAGTAACCAGGGCCTCTATGGCTACACCTTC; CDR3: CASSNQGLYGYTF
V: TRBV12-5; J: TRBJ2-4; D: .; size: .; DNA: TGTGCTAGTGGTTTGGTAGGGCCGGGAAGGAACATTCAGTACTTC; CDR3: CASGLVGPGRNIQYF
V: TRBV19; J: TRBJ1-6; D: .; size: .; DNA: TGTGCCAGTAAAGCCAGGGGTTCCTATAATTCACCCCTCCACTTT; CDR3: CASKARGSYNSPLHF
V: TRBV7-9; J: TRBJ1-4; D: TRBD1; size: .; DNA: TGTGCCAGCAGCCTAACAGGGGGTGGTGAAAAACTGTTTTTT; CDR3: CASSLTGGGEKLFF
V: TRBV12-5; J: TRBJ2-4; D: TRBD1; size: .; DNA: TGTGCTAGTGGTTTGGGACAGGGTCAGTACTTC; CDR3: CASGLGQGQYF
V: TRBV10-3; J: TRBJ1-1; D: TRBD1; size: once; DNA: TGTGCCATCACTGGCCGGGACAGGGATGAAGCTTTCTTT; CDR3: CAITGRDRDEAFF
V: TRBV5-4; J: TRBJ1-2; D: TRBD1; size: .; DNA: TGTGCCAGCAGGCCAGACAGGGGTACTCCGGCTAACTATGGCTACACCTTC; CDR3: CASRPDRGTPANYGYTF
V: TRBV6-4; J: TRBJ2-1; D: TRBD2; size: many; DNA: TGTGCCAGCAGTGACTTAGCGGGGGGTCGGCAGTTCTTC; CDR3: CASSDLAGGRQFF
V: TRBV19; J: TRBJ1-5; D: .; size: .; DNA: TGTGCCAGTCAAAGTCCAGACAATCAGCCCCAGCATTTT; CDR3: CASQSPDNQPQHF
V: TRBV5-1; J: TRBJ1-4; D: TRBD1; size: .; DNA: TGCGCCAGCAGTCGTCCCGGGACAGGGTACAGTGAAAAACTGTTTTTT; CDR3: CASSRPGTGYSEKLFF
V: TRBV11-3; J: TRBJ1-1; D: .; size: .; DNA: TGTGCCGGCCCACAGGGAAATGAAGCTTTCTTT; CDR3: CAGPQGNEAFF
V: TRBV6-5; J: TRBJ1-1; D: .; size: few; DNA: TGTGCCAGCAGTTGGGGGGTCGGGCGGGGGAACACTGAAGCTTTCTTT; CDR3: CASSWGVGRGNTEAFF
V: TRBV5-1; J: TRBJ1-1; D: .; size: .; DNA: TGCGCCAGCAGCTTGGGTCCGTCGAACACTGAAGCTTTCTTT; CDR3: CASSLGPSNTEAFF